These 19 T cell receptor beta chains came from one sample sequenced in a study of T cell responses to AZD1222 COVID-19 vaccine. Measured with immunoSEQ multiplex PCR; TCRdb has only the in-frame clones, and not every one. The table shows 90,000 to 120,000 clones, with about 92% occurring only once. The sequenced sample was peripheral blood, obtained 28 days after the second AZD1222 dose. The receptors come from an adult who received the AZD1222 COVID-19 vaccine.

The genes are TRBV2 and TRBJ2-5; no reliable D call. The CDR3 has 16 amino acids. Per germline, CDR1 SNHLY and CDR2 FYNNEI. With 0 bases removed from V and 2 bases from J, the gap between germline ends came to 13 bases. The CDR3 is CASSEAPANYQETQYF. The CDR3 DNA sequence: TGTGCCAGCAGTGAAGCGCCAGCTAACTATCAAGAGACCCAGTACTTC.

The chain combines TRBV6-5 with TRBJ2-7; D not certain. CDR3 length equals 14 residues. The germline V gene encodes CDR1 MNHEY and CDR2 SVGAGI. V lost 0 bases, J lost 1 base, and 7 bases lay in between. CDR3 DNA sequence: TGTGCCAGCAGTTACTCGACCCGGTCCTACGAGCAGTACTTC. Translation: CASSYSTRSYEQYF.

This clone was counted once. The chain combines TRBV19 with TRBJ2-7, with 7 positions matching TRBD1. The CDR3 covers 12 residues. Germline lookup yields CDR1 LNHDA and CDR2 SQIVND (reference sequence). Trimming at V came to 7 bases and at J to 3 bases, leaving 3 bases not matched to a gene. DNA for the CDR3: TGTGCCAGTACCGGGGACAGCTACGAGCAGTACTTC. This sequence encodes CASTGDSYEQYF. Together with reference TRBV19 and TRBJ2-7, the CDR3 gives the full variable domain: DGGITQSPKYLFRKEGQNVTLSCEQNLNHDAMYWYRQDPGQGLRLIYYSQIVNDFQKGDIAEGYSVSREKKESFPLTVTSAQKNPTAFYLCASTGDSYEQYFGPGTRLTVT.

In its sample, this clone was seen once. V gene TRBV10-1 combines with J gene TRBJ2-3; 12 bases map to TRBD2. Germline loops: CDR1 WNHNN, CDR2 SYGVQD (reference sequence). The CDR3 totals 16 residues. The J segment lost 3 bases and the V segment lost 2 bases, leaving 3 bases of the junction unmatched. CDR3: CASSETSGGLTDTQYF. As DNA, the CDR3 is TGCGCCAGCAGTGAGACTAGCGGGGGGTTGACAGATACGCAGTATTTT.

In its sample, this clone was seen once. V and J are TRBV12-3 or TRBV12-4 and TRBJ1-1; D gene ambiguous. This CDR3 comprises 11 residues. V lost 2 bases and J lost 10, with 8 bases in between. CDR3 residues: CASSLSLVAFF. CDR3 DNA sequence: TGTGCCAGCAGTTTATCCCTGGTAGCTTTCTTT.

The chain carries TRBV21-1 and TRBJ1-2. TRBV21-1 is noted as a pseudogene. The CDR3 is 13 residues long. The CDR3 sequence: CASTRGRRYGYTF. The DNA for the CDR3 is TGTGCCAGCACCAGAGGGAGGCGTTATGGCTACACCTTC.

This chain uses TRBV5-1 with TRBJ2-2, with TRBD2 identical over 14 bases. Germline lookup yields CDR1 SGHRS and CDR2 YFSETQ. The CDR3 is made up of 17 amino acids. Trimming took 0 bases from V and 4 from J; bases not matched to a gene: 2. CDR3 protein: CASSLAGLAGATGELFF. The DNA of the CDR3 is TGCGCCAGCAGCTTGGCGGGACTAGCGGGGGCCACCGGGGAGCTGTTTTTT. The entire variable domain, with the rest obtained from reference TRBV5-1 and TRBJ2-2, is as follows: KAGVTQTPRYLIKTRGQQVTLSCSPISGHRSVSWYQQTPGQGLQFLFEYFSETQRNKGNFPGRFSGRQFSNSRSEMNVSTLELGDSALYLCASSLAGLAGATGELFFGEGSRLTVL.

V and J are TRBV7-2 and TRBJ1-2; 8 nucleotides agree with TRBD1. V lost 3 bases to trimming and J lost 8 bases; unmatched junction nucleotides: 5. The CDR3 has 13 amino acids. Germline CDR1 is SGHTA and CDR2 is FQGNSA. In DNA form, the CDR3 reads TGTGCCAGCAGCTTCGGACAGGGTCGAGGCTACACCTTC. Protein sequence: CASSFGQGRGYTF. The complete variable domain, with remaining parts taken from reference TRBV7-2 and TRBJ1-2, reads GAGVSQSPSNKVTEKGKDVELRCDPISGHTALYWYRQSLGQGLEFLIYFQGNSAPDKSGLPSDRFSAERTGGSVSTLTIQRTQQEDSAVYLCASSFGQGRGYTFGSGTRLTVV.

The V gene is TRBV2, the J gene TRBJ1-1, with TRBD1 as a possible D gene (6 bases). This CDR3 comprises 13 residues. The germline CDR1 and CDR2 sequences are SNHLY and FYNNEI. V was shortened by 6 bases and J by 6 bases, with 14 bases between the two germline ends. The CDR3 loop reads CASSQMGGSEAFF. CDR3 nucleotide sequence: TGTGCCAGCAGCCAAATGGGGGGCTCTGAAGCTTTCTTT.

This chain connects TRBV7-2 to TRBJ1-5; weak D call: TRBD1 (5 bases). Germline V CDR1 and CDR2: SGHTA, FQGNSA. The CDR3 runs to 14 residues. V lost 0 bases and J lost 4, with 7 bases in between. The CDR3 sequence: CASSLAQVNQPQHF. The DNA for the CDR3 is TGTGCCAGCAGCTTAGCACAGGTGAATCAGCCCCAGCATTTT.

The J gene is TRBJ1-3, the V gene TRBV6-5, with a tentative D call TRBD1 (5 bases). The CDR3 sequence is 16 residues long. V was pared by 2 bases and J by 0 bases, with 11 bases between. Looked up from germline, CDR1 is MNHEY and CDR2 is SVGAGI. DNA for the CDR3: TGTGCCAGCAGTTACGGGGGACCCCTCTCTGGAAACACCATATATTTT. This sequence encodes CASSYGGPLSGNTIYF.

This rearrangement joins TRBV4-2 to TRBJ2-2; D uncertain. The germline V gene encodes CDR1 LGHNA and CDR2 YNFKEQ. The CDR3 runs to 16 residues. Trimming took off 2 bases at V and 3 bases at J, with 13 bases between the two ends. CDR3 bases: TGTGCCAGCAGCCAATCTGGACGCCCAGACACCGGGGAGCTGTTTTTT. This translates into CASSQSGRPDTGELFF.

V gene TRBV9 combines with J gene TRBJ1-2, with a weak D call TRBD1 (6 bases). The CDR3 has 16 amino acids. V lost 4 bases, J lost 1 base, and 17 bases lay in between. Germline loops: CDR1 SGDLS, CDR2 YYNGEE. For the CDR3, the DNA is TGTGCCAGCAGCCCACAACAGGGAATTAATAACTATGGCTACACCTTC. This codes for CASSPQQGINNYGYTF.

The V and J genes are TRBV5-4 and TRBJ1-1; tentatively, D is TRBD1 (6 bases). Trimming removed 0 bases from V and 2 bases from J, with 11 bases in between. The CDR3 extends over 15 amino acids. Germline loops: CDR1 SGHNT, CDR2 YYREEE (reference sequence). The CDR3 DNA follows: TGTGCCAGCAGCTTGGTCCGACAGGTCAACACTGAAGCTTTCTTT. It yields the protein CASSLVRQVNTEAFF.

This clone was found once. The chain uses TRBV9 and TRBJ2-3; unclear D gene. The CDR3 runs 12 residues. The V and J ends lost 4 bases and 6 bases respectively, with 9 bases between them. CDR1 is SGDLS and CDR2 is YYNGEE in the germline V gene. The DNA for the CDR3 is TGTGCCAGCAGCACGGGCCCCGATACGCAGTATTTT. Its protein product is CASSTGPDTQYF.

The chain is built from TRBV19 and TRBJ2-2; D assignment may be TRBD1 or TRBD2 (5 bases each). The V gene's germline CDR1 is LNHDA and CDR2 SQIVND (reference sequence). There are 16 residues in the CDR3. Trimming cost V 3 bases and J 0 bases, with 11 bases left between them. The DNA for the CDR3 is TGTGCCAGTAGTATTGAGGGCAGGGCGAACACCGGGGAGCTGTTTTTT. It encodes CASSIEGRANTGELFF.

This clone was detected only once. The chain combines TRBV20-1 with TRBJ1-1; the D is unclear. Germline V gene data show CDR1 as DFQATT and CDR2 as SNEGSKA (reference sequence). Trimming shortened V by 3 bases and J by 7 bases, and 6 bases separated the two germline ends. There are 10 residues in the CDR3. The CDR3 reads CSASSGEAFF. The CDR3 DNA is TGCAGTGCTAGTTCGGGTGAAGCTTTCTTT.

As DNA, the CDR3 is TGCGCCAGCAGCCTCAGAGGGACTAGCGGGGGGAATGAGCAGTTCTTC. Amino acids: CASSLRGTSGGNEQFF. The chain recombines TRBV4-1 with TRBJ2-1; 15 bases are shared with TRBD2. Germline V gene data show CDR1 as MGHRA and CDR2 as YSYEKL. The CDR3 is made up of 16 amino acids. V shed 4 bases, J shed 7 bases, and the junction held 5 bases outside the gene matches.

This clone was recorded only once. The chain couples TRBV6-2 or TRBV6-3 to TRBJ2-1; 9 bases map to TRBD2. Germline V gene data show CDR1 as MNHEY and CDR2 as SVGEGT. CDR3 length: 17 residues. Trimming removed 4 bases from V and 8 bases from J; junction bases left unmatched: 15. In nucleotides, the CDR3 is TGTGCCAGCAGTTCCATCTTGGGAGCGGGAGGTAGATATGAGCAGTTCTTC. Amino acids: CASSSILGAGGRYEQFF.